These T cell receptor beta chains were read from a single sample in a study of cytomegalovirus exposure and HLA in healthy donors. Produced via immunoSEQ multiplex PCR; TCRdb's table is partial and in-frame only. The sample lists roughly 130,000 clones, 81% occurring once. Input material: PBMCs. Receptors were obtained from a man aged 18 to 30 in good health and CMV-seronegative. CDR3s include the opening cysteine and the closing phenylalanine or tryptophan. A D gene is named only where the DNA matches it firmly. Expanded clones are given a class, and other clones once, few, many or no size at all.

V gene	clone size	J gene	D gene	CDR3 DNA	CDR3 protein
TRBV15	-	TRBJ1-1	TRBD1	TGTGCCACCAGCAGAGTCGGCGGGGACAGAGCTTTCTTT	CATSRVGGDRAFF
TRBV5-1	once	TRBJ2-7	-	TGCGCCAGCGGGGGCTCTGGACAGCGCTACGAGCAGTACTTC	CASGGSGQRYEQYF
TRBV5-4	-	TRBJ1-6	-	TGTGCCAGCAGCCCTGGGCCCCTCCTCGTTAATTCACCCCTCCACTTT	CASSPGPLLVNSPLHF
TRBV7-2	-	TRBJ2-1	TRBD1	TGTGCCAGCAGCCACCGGGACAGGGATAGGGGTGAGCAGTTCTTC	CASSHRDRDRGEQFF
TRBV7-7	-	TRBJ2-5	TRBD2	TGTGCCAGCAGCCCCGGACTAGCGGGACAAGAGACCCAGTACTTC	CASSPGLAGQETQYF
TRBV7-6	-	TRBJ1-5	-	TGTGCCAGCAGCTTAGGGGCGTATCAGCCCCAGCATTTT	CASSLGAYQPQHF
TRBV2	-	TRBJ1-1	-	TGTGCCAGCAGAGCATCAGGGGATGATGAAGCTTTCTTT	CASRASGDDEAFF
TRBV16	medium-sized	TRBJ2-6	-	TGTGCCAGCAGCCAAAATTCAGGCTCTGGGGCCAACGTCCTGACTTTC	CASSQNSGSGANVLTF
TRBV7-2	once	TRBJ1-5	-	TGTGCCAGCAGCCCCTCCAATATCAGGCAGCCCCAGCATTTT	CASSPSNIRQPQHF
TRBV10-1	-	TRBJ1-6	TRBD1	TGCGCCCCGGATGGAGGGGGCGGATTTGGTTCACCCCTCCACTTT	CAPDGGGGFGSPLHF
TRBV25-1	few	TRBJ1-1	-	TGTGCCAGCAGTGAATGGTCCACCCGCACAATGAACACTGAAGCTTTCTTT	CASSEWSTRTMNTEAFF
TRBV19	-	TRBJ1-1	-	TGTGCCAGTAGCGACAGTCGGAACACTGAAGCTTTCTTT	CASSDSRNTEAFF
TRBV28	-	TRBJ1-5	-	TGTGCCAGCAGTTTATGGGTGGGCTTCGGCGATGGCAATCAGCCCCAGCATTTT	CASSLWVGFGDGNQPQHF
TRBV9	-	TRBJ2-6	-	TGTGCCAGCAGCGTAGGACTAGGCTCTGGGGCCAACGTCCTGACTTTC	CASSVGLGSGANVLTF
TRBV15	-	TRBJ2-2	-	TGTGCCACCAGCATGACTGAGACCGGGGAGCTGTTTTTT	CATSMTETGELFF
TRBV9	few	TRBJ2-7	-	TGTGCCAGCAGCGTTCAGGGGGGAATGGGGGAGCAGTACTTC	CASSVQGGMGEQYF
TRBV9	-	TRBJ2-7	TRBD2	TGTGCCAGCAGCGTAAGCCGGACTAGCGGGGGCCACCAGAACTTC	CASSVSRTSGGHQNF
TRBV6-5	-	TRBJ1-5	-	TGTGCCAGCAGCTTCCGACAGCCTCAGCATCAGCCCCAGCATTTT	CASSFRQPQHQPQHF
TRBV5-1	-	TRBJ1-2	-	TGCGCCAGCAGCGGCGAAGCGACGGGCTATGGCTACACCTTC	CASSGEATGYGYTF
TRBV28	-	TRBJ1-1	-	TGTGCCAGCAGCCTTAAGGACCGGAGGAGGTTAGCGGACACTGAAGCTTTCTTT	CASSLKDRRRLADTEAFF
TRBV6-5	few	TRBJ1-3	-	TGTGCCAGCAGTTACTCGGGGGCCTCTGGAAACACCATATATTTT	CASSYSGASGNTIYF
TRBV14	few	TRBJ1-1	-	TGTGCCAGCAGCCAACACGCGGGGTTACAGGCTTTCTTT	CASSQHAGLQAFF
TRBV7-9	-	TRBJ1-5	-	TGTGCCAGCAGCTCCCGGTCAGGGGTGGGCAATCAGCCCCAGCATTTT	CASSSRSGVGNQPQHF
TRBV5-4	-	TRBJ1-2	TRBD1	TGTGCCAGCAGCCGTGACAGGGGGTTTGACTATGGCTACACCTTC	CASSRDRGFDYGYTF
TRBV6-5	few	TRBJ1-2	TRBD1	TGTGCCAGCAGTTACGCCCGGACAGGGGCAAACTATGGCTACACCTTC	CASSYARTGANYGYTF
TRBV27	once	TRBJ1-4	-	TGTGCCAGCAGCCTTGGGGCATACAATGAAAAACTGTTTTTT	CASSLGAYNEKLFF
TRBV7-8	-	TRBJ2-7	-	TGTGCCAGCAGTTGGGGCGGGGACTACGAGCAGTACTTC	CASSWGGDYEQYF
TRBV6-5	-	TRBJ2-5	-	TGTGCCAGCAGCCGCCTATGGACAGAGAAAGAGACCCAGTACTTC	CASSRLWTEKETQYF
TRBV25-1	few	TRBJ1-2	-	TGTGCCAGCAAATCAAATGGGGCAGGGGAGCGGAGTGGCTACACCTTC	CASKSNGAGERSGYTF
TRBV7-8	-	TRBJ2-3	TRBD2	TGTGCCAGCAGCTTAGGACTGGGCGGGGGGGCGACAGATACGCAGTATTTT	CASSLGLGGGATDTQYF
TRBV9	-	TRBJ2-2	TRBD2	TGTGCCAGCAGCGCTTATAGCGGGAAGGTCACCGGGGAGCTGTTTTTT	CASSAYSGKVTGELFF
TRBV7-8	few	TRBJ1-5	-	TGTGCCAGCAGCTTATCGGGGTATCAGCCCCAGCATTTT	CASSLSGYQPQHF
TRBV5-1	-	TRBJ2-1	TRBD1	TGCGCCAGCAGGTCGGGACAGGGAGGTTATGAGCAGTTCTTC	CASRSGQGGYEQFF
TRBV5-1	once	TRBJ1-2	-	TGCGCCAGCAGCTTGGATGGGCGGGTGAACTATGGCTACACCTTC	CASSLDGRVNYGYTF
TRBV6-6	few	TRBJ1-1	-	TGTGCCAGCATCTACGTCGCTGAAGCTTTCTTT	CASIYVAEAFF
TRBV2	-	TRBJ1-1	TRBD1	TGTGCCAGCAGTGAAGTACAGGGGGTTATCACTGAAGCTTTCTTT	CASSEVQGVITEAFF
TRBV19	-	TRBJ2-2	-	TGTGCCAGTAGTGTAGACCAGAACACCGGGGAGCTGTTTTTT	CASSVDQNTGELFF
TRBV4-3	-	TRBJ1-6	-	TGCGCCAGCAGCCCCAACACAGGGATAAGGAGATATAATTCACCCCTCCACTTT	CASSPNTGIRRYNSPLHF
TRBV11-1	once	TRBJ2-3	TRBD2	TGTGCCAGCAGCTTAGCGGCTAGCGGGGGTAGCGCAGATACGCAGTATTTT	CASSLAASGGSADTQYF
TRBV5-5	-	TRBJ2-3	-	TGTGCCAGCAGCTCCCGACAACCCTTCACAGATACGCAGTATTTT	CASSSRQPFTDTQYF
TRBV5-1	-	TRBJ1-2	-	TGCGCCAGCAGCTCCGGGGGAGTTAACTATGGCTACACCTTC	CASSSGGVNYGYTF
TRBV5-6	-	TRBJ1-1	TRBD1	TGTGCCAGCAGCTCCCGGGACAGGGGGCATGGAACTGAAGCTTTCTTT	CASSSRDRGHGTEAFF
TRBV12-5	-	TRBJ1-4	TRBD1	TGTGCTAGTGGTTTTCCCCAGGGGGGTAATGAAAAACTGTTTTTT	CASGFPQGGNEKLFF
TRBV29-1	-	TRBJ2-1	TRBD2	TGCAGCAAACTAGCGGGGGGGCGACACAATGAGCAGTTCTTC	CSKLAGGRHNEQFF